This T cell receptor beta chain emerged from a study of cytotoxic CD8 clonotypes in ibrutinib-treated CLL listed by TCRdb under 2021. For the wider study: The cohort had about a dozen relapsed/refractory and around 14 treatment-naive patients; some 17 were IGHV unmutated. On average, each sample yielded roughly 260,000 productive templates and about 94,000 productive rearrangements. Longitudinal samples were obtainable from about 30% of the roughly 86 participants in the trial. The response samples were drawn at a median of approximately twelve months into treatment, with a range of about 6 to 36 months. Partial responses were observed in about 25 patients and complete responses in 2; after a median follow-up of roughly 72 months, remission was maintained in approximately 15 patients and progression was observed in roughly twelve. Cryopreserved peripheral blood mononuclear cells were obtained before treatment, at response, and at either sustained remission or disease progression.

What the work shows at the level of the full study, not this receptor alone: At baseline, clonality was higher than in age-matched healthy donors and showed a strong correlation with circulating CD8+ T-cell counts. An increase in clonality was observed at ibrutinib response, with clonality remaining stable during sustained remission and falling back toward baseline at progression. Sampling times were not matched between sustained-remission and progressing patients, and lymph node repertoires were not studied. Public clonotypes were rare and either shrank or stayed stable during treatment, and the rise in clonality at ibrutinib response reflected expansion of private clonotypes.

Each clonotype received, on average, around 10x coverage in deep resolution sequencing performed on a MiSeq, where the target depth lay between 1 in 1 million and 1 in 200,000 T cells. The immunoSEQ hsTCRB Kit was used to generate the TCR beta libraries. On the study's bioinformatics: ImmunoSEQ Data Assistant and ImmunoSEQ Analyzer were used for data analysis, and V, D and J genes were assigned according to IMGT definitions. Clonality, with values ranging from 0 to 1, was calculated as one minus the normalized Shannon entropy of productive rearrangement frequencies. Only overrepresented clonotypes making up at least 0.05% of the repertoire of each patient were included in the public clonotype analysis. Roughly 13 age-matched healthy donor repertoires from immuneACCESS served as clonality controls. The table comes from immuneACCESS by way of TCRdb, which keeps in-frame sequences with V and J called. Part of the clones is missing from these tables; in studies checked, under half for an unresolved V gene and the rest for unknown reasons. V, J and clone size derive from that table, while D and trimming were established from the DNA sequence. This sample lists a few hundred thousand clones; 80% were detected once. The ten top clones hold 5.5% to 8% of the sample.

Approximately 2 micrograms of genomic DNA were extracted from cryopreserved PBMCs for TCR beta library preparation. Longitudinal blood samples from CLL patients on ibrutinib monotherapy underwent high-throughput TCR beta sequencing. The patients took part in an open-label, single-center phase 2 trial of ibrutinib monotherapy. The CDR3 numbers 15 residues from cysteine through phenylalanine. Only CDR3 DNA is held: 45 bases, read in frame from base 1. According to the germline V gene, CDR1 reads SGHAT and CDR2 reads FQNNGV. Trimming takes 5 bases from V and 7 bases from J, and the germline ends sit 17 bases apart. Turning to this clone: Its target antigen remains unknown. No base quality values were provided; no much bigger clone lies one nucleotide off.

The clonotype comes from a human donor with chronic lymphocytic leukemia. This chain joins TRBV11-2 to TRBJ2-2, and the D gene may be TRBD2, 6 bases matching. Sequencing used PBMCs, obtained before ibrutinib treatment. The CDR3 protein: CASSGRTRNLGELFF. At the DNA level, the sequence is TGTGCCAGCAGCGGGAGGACGAGGAATCTCGGGGAGCTGTTTTTT.